This T cell receptor (beta chain) was captured by sequencing in a study of siplizumab effects on memory and regulatory T cells (dated by TCRdb to the late 2010s). Context from the whole study: The study looked at the effect of siplizumab, an anti-CD2 antibody, on alloreactive T-cell subsets in allogeneic mixed lymphocyte reactions made from human PBMCs. General conclusions and limits of the study: Roughly 80-95% of proliferating CD4+ or CD8+ clones could not be assigned a naive or memory phenotype. Among mappable alloreactive CD4+ clones, the Treg-derived fraction averaged around 63% with siplizumab versus 26.9% in control reactions. Siplizumab significantly reduced the cumulative frequency of alloreactive sequences traceable to unstimulated CD4+ memory T cells. The suppressive function of proliferating Tregs from siplizumab cultures was not functionally confirmed. Unstimulated naive T cells appeared to be more diverse than memory T cells, and naive cells seemed to make a substantial contribution to the alloresponse. Sequences below about 10^-5 frequency were poorly captured, so only a minor fraction of alloreactive clones could be mapped to unstimulated subsets.

Receptors were amplified or captured by the immunoSEQ multiplex PCR assay. The deep sequencing platform assayed 80,000 to 100,000 TCR templates per sample. Genomic DNA extracted from sorted T cells was the material used for TCRbeta CDR3 sequencing. Processing in the source paper ran as follows. Clonal analysis of TCRbeta CDR3 data was done in the R programming language. Alloreactive CD4+ and CD8+ clones were defined by comparing unstimulated samples with post-reaction CFSE-low samples. Alloreactive CD4+ clones were assigned to regulatory or non-regulatory origin by matching sequences to sorted unstimulated Treg and non-Treg repertoires. TCRdb provides this immuneACCESS table in a form limited to in-frame rearrangements. Some clones are lacking; in checked studies, under half of them reflect an unresolved V gene, and why the rest are absent is not known. The D gene and trimming were derived from the DNA, and the V and J assignments and clone size from that table. For this sample the table gives some 100,000 clones, of which 75% to 95% were detected only once. The ten largest clones take up roughly 2.7% of the sample.

V sheds 1 base and J sheds 6 bases, leaving 9 bases between their ends. In the germline V gene (reference sequence), CDR1 corresponds to SEHNR and CDR2 to FQNEAQ. From its cysteine to its phenylalanine, the CDR3 spans 13 amino acids. CDR3 DNA only is kept here, 39 bases in frame from base 1. Sorted unstimulated T cells and proliferating T cells recovered from mixed lymphocyte reactions were subjected to TCRbeta CDR3 sequencing. Fresh whole blood from roughly 10 HLA-typed healthy donors was used to isolate PBMCs. As for this clone: The antigen it binds to is not known. Per-base quality was not reported, and no clone a single base away is much larger than it.

The rearrangement joined TRBV7-9 to TRBJ2-5; no confident D gene assignment can be made. Sequenced material: CD4+ T cells sorted from blood. The receptor was isolated from a human donor in good health. Some clones in this sample may be carry-over from other donors' samples. The nucleotide sequence reads TGTGCCAGCAGCTTAGACCCTCCCCAGACCCAGTACTTC. Its product reads: CASSLDPPQTQYF.